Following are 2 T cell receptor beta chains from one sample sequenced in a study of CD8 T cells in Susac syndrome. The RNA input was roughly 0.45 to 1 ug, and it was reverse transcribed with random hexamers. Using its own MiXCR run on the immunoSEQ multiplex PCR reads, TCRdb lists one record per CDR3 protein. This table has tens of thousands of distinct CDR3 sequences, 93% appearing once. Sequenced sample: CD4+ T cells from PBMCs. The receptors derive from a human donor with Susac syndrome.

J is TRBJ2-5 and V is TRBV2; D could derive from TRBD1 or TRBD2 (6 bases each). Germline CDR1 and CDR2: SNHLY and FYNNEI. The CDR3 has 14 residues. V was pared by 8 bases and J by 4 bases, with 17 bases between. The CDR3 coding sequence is TGTGCCAGCCGTGGGGGATGGGGGGCAGAGACCCAGTACTTC. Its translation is CASRGGWGAETQYF.

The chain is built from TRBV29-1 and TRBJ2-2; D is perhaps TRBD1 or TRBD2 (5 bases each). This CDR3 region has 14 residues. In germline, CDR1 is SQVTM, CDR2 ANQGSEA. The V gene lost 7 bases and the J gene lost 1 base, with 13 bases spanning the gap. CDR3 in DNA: TGCAGCGCCCGCCGGGACCTGAACACCGGGGAGCTGTTTTTT. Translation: CSARRDLNTGELFF.